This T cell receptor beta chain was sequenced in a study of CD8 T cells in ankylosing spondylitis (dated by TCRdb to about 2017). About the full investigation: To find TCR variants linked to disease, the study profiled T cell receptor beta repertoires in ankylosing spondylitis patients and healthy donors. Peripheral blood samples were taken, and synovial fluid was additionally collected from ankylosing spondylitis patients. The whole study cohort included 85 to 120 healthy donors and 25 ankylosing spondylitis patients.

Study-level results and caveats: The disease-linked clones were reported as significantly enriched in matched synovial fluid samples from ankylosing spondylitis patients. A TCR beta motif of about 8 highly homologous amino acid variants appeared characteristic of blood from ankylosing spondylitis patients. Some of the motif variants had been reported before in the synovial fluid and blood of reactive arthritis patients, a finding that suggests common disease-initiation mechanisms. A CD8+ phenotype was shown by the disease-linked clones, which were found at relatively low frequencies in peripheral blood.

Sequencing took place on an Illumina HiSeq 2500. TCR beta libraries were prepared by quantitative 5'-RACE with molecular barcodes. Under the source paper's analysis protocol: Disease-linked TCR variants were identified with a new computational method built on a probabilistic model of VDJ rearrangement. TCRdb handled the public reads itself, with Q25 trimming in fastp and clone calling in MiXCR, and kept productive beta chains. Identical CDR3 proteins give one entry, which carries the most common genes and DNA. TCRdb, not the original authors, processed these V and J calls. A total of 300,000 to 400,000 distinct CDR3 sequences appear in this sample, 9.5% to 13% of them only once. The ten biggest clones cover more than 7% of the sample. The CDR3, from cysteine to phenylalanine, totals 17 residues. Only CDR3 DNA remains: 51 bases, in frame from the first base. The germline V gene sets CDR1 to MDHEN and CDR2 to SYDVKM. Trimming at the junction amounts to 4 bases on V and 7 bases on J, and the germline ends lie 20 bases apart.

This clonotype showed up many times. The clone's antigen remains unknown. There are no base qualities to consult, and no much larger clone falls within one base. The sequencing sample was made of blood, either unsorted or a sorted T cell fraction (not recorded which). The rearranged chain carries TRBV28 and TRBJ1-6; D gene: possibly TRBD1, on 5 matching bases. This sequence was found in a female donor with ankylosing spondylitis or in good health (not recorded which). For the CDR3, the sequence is CASSSPGTVLKNSPLHF. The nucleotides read TGTGCCAGCAGTTCTCCCGGGACTGTGCTTAAGAATTCACCCCTCCACTTT.